This T cell receptor beta chain was sequenced for a study of blood T cells in healthy people across ages. General study points: Diversity estimates from one million T cells were considered underestimates.

This clonotype was counted only a few times. Antigen unknown. The authors ran a second PCR of roughly 6 to 12 cycles using a sample-barcoded 5' primer and a J-beta primer mix. TCRdb re-called the 5' RACE reads through MiXCR, storing one row per CDR3 protein. The table lists just under 750,000 distinct CDR3 sequences, 22% of them singletons. CDR1 is DFQATT, CDR2 SNEGSKA, per germline (reference sequence). V dropped 5 bases and J dropped 4 bases, with 14 bases sitting between them. This CDR3 region has 14 residues. Sequenced: blood. The receptor was isolated from a man between 65 and 85 years old in good health. V and J are TRBV20-1 and TRBJ1-4; D perhaps matches TRBD1 (5 bases). CDR3 in amino acids: CSADLTASNEKLFF. DNA of the CDR3: TGCAGTGCTGATTTGACAGCTAGTAATGAAAAACTGTTTTTT.